Listed below are T cell receptor beta chains from one sample, sequenced in a study of T cell responses to AZD1222 COVID-19 vaccine. Assay used: immunoSEQ multiplex PCR; TCRdb lists only in-frame clones, some missing. The table records under 200,000 clones, roughly 92% of them present only once. The sample consisted of peripheral blood, taken 28 days after the second dose of the MenACWY control vaccine. These receptor sequences come from an adult who received the MenACWY meningococcal vaccine as a control. Each CDR3 is given with its conserved first and last residue. Each record gives: D gene, CDR3 length, clone size, V gene, J gene, CDR3 DNA, CDR3 protein. D genes are given only for firm matches. Expanded clones are given a class, and other clones once, few, many or no size at all.

D: NA
length: 15
size: few
V: TRBV14
J: TRBJ1-1
DNA: TGTGCCAGCAGCCAAGATCGGGGATGGCGGACTGAAGCTTTCTTT
CDR3: CASSQDRGWRTEAFF

D: NA
length: 13
size: NA
V: TRBV19
J: TRBJ1-1
DNA: TGTGCCAGTAGTATGGCCCCTCGCACTGAAGCTTTCTTT
CDR3: CASSMAPRTEAFF

D: TRBD1
length: 11
size: NA
V: TRBV29-1
J: TRBJ2-5
DNA: TGCAGCGCGGGACAGCAAGAGACCCAGTACTTC
CDR3: CSAGQQETQYF

D: TRBD1
length: 13
size: NA
V: TRBV6-5
J: TRBJ1-2
DNA: TGTGCCAGCAGTCTGGACAGGAGATATGGCTACACCTTC
CDR3: CASSLDRRYGYTF

D: TRBD2
length: 15
size: NA
V: TRBV4-1
J: TRBJ2-7
DNA: TGCGCCAGCAGCCTCAGAAGCGGGACCGACTACGAGCAGTACTTC
CDR3: CASSLRSGTDYEQYF

D: NA
length: 13
size: NA
V: TRBV5-6
J: TRBJ1-6
DNA: TGTGCCAGCAGCCACAGGGCTAATTCACCCCTCCACTTT
CDR3: CASSHRANSPLHF

D: NA
length: 13
size: NA
V: TRBV28
J: TRBJ1-1
DNA: TGTGCCAGCAGTCTTCCCCCTGGGGCGGAAGCTTTCTTT
CDR3: CASSLPPGAEAFF

D: NA
length: 14
size: NA
V: TRBV19
J: TRBJ1-4
DNA: TGTGCCAGTAGTATGGGTGGGGTAAATGAAAAACTGTTTTTT
CDR3: CASSMGGVNEKLFF

D: NA
length: 13
size: once
V: TRBV6-4
J: TRBJ1-2
DNA: TGTGCCAGCAGTGACGGTGGGGAGCTTGGCTACACCTTC
CDR3: CASSDGGELGYTF

D: NA
length: 13
size: NA
V: TRBV11-3
J: TRBJ2-2
DNA: TGTGCCAGCAGCCGATCAGGGTCCGGGGAGCTGTTTTTT
CDR3: CASSRSGSGELFF

D: NA
length: 13
size: NA
V: TRBV30
J: TRBJ2-7
DNA: TGTGCCTGGGGCGCGGGCCTCTCCTACGAGCAGTACTTC
CDR3: CAWGAGLSYEQYF

D: NA
length: 12
size: NA
V: TRBV24-1
J: TRBJ2-5
DNA: TGTGCCACCAGTGACTCGGGGGAGACCCAGTACTTC
CDR3: CATSDSGETQYF

D: TRBD1
length: 14
size: NA
V: TRBV19
J: TRBJ2-7
DNA: TGTGCCAGTAAGCCGGGACAGGGGCCCTACGAGCAGTACTTC
CDR3: CASKPGQGPYEQYF

D: NA
length: 21
size: NA
V: TRBV19
J: TRBJ2-5
DNA: TGTGCCAGTATTTCCCCCTCCGTGAGGGGGCGCAGGACTAGCCCGCAAGAGACCCAGTACTTC
CDR3: CASISPSVRGRRTSPQETQYF

D: NA
length: 16
size: NA
V: TRBV4-3
J: TRBJ1-3
DNA: TGCGCCAGCAGCCATGATTCTGGGGGTGGGAGAAACACCATATATTTT
CDR3: CASSHDSGGGRNTIYF

D: TRBD1
length: 14
size: NA
V: TRBV5-1
J: TRBJ1-5
DNA: TGCGCCAGCAGCCCCAGACAGGGTAGTCAGCCCCAGCATTTT
CDR3: CASSPRQGSQPQHF

D: NA
length: 13
size: NA
V: TRBV7-2
J: TRBJ1-1
DNA: TGTGCCAGCAGCTTAGACTTGAACACTGAAGCTTTCTTT
CDR3: CASSLDLNTEAFF

D: NA
length: 13
size: NA
V: TRBV7-6
J: TRBJ1-1
DNA: TGTGCCAGCAGCGAGGGCCTGCAGACTGAAGCTTTCTTT
CDR3: CASSEGLQTEAFF

D: TRBD1
length: 14
size: NA
V: TRBV5-1
J: TRBJ1-1
DNA: TGCGCCAGCAGCTTTCAGGGGGACGACACTGAAGCTTTCTTT
CDR3: CASSFQGDDTEAFF

D: NA
length: 16
size: NA
V: TRBV9
J: TRBJ1-3
DNA: TGTGCCAGCAGCGTAGGTTCCTCGGGGTCTGGAAACACCATATATTTT
CDR3: CASSVGSSGSGNTIYF

D: NA
length: 12
size: once
V: TRBV10-3
J: TRBJ2-3
DNA: TGTGCCATCAGTTCGAGGGAACGTAGGGTGTATTTT
CDR3: CAISSRERRVYF

D: TRBD2
length: 14
size: NA
V: TRBV2
J: TRBJ2-2
DNA: TGTGCCAGCAGTGGACTAGCGGGGATCGGGGAGCTGTTTTTT
CDR3: CASSGLAGIGELFF

D: NA
length: 14
size: NA
V: TRBV7-9
J: TRBJ2-2
DNA: TGTGCCAGCCGGGGGAACGCGAACACCGGGGAGCTGTTTTTT
CDR3: CASRGNANTGELFF

D: NA
length: 15
size: NA
V: TRBV7-9
J: TRBJ1-2
DNA: TGTGCCAGCAGCTCCACCAGGGAGGATGCCTATGGCTACACCTTC
CDR3: CASSSTREDAYGYTF

D: TRBD2
length: 15
size: NA
V: TRBV10-1
J: TRBJ2-1
DNA: TGCGCCAGCAGTGATGGAGCAGCGGGATACAATGAGCAGTTCTTC
CDR3: CASSDGAAGYNEQFF

D: NA
length: 14
size: NA
V: TRBV7-2
J: TRBJ2-2
DNA: TGTGCCAGCAGCTCCCCTGGGGGGACCGGGGAGCTGTTTTTT
CDR3: CASSSPGGTGELFF

D: TRBD1
length: 13
size: NA
V: TRBV2
J: TRBJ1-2
DNA: TGTGCCAGCAGTGAAGAGGGGGCGGCTGGCTACACCTTC
CDR3: CASSEEGAAGYTF

D: TRBD1
length: 12
size: NA
V: TRBV30
J: TRBJ1-6
DNA: TGTGCCTTCACAGGGGGGCAATCACCCCTCCACTTT
CDR3: CAFTGGQSPLHF

D: NA
length: 15
size: NA
V: TRBV7-3
J: TRBJ2-2
DNA: TGTGCCAGCAGCCCCCAAGCAGTGAACACCGGGGAGCTGTTTTTT
CDR3: CASSPQAVNTGELFF

D: NA
length: 14
size: NA
V: TRBV9
J: TRBJ2-2
DNA: TGTGCCAGCACCCGGAGTGCGAACACCGGGGAGCTGTTTTTT
CDR3: CASTRSANTGELFF

D: TRBD2
length: 17
size: NA
V: TRBV2
J: TRBJ2-1
DNA: TGTGCCAGCAGTGAAGGGGCTAGCGGGAGCCAGTACAATGAGCAGTTCTTC
CDR3: CASSEGASGSQYNEQFF

D: NA
length: 14
size: once
V: TRBV19
J: TRBJ1-1
DNA: TGTGCCAGTAGTATAGGACAGCCGAACACTGAAGCTTTCTTT
CDR3: CASSIGQPNTEAFF

D: NA
length: 12
size: NA
V: TRBV11-3
J: TRBJ2-7
DNA: TGTGCCAGCAGCGCAACAGGGTACGAGCAGTACTTC
CDR3: CASSATGYEQYF

D: NA
length: 14
size: NA
V: TRBV21-1
J: TRBJ1-2
DNA: TGTGCCAGCAGCAACCGGGGGGCCCACAGCGGCTACACCTTC
CDR3: CASSNRGAHSGYTF

D: NA
length: 15
size: few
V: TRBV12-5
J: TRBJ1-5
DNA: TGTGCTAGTGGTTTCGAGAGGGGAAACAATCAGCCCCAGCATTTT
CDR3: CASGFERGNNQPQHF

D: TRBD2
length: 16
size: NA
V: TRBV7-6
J: TRBJ2-2
DNA: TGTGCCAGCAGCGCACGACTAGCGGGAGAGGGCGGGGAGCTGTTTTTT
CDR3: CASSARLAGEGGELFF

D: NA
length: 14
size: once
V: TRBV10-3
J: TRBJ2-1
DNA: TGTGCCATCAGTGAGTCGGAGGACTGGGGTGAGCAGTTCTTC
CDR3: CAISESEDWGEQFF

D: NA
length: 17
size: NA
V: TRBV11-2
J: TRBJ2-7
DNA: TGTGCCAGCAGCTTGGATCCGGGACTTAGCGTTAACTACGAGCAGTACTTC
CDR3: CASSLDPGLSVNYEQYF

D: NA
length: 15
size: NA
V: TRBV7-2
J: TRBJ1-5
DNA: TGTGCCAGCAGCTCCTATTTCAATCCGGATCAGCCCCAGCATTTT
CDR3: CASSSYFNPDQPQHF

D: NA
length: 13
size: NA
V: TRBV28
J: TRBJ1-5
DNA: TGTGCCAGCAGTTTAATCCAGGAACAGCCCCAGCATTTT
CDR3: CASSLIQEQPQHF

D: NA
length: 12
size: once
V: TRBV12-3/TRBV12-4
J: TRBJ2-7
DNA: TGTGCCAGCAGCCGTACCTCCTACGAGCAGTACTTC
CDR3: CASSRTSYEQYF

D: NA
length: 12
size: NA
V: TRBV12-3/TRBV12-4
J: TRBJ2-7
DNA: TGTGCCAGCAGCCTTATCCCCTACGAGCAGTACTTC
CDR3: CASSLIPYEQYF

D: NA
length: 14
size: NA
V: TRBV2
J: TRBJ1-5
DNA: TGTGCCAGCAGTGAAGCGTATGCAAATCAGCCCCAGCATTTT
CDR3: CASSEAYANQPQHF

D: NA
length: 15
size: NA
V: TRBV4-2
J: TRBJ1-5
DNA: TGTGCCAGCAGCCAAACTTTGGGATTCAATCAGCCCCAGCATTTT
CDR3: CASSQTLGFNQPQHF

D: NA
length: 11
size: NA
V: TRBV20-1
J: TRBJ2-7
DNA: TGCAGTGCTACAACAGGATACGAGCAGTACTTC
CDR3: CSATTGYEQYF

D: TRBD1
length: 16
size: NA
V: TRBV6-6
J: TRBJ2-7
DNA: TGTGCCAGCAGTTACCTAATGGGACAGGGGGAGAGGGAGCAGTACTTC
CDR3: CASSYLMGQGEREQYF

D: NA
length: 11
size: once
V: TRBV6-5
J: TRBJ1-2
DNA: TGTGCCAGCAGTAGTGTCTATGGCTACACCTTC
CDR3: CASSSVYGYTF

D: TRBD1
length: 19
size: NA
V: TRBV4-2
J: TRBJ2-4
DNA: TGTGCCAGCAGCCAAGATGATCGAGGCCCCGGACAGGGGGTAAACATTCAGTACTTC
CDR3: CASSQDDRGPGQGVNIQYF

D: TRBD1
length: 11
size: NA
V: TRBV29-1
J: TRBJ2-1
DNA: TGCAGCGTGTGGGACAGCAATGAGCAGTTCTTC
CDR3: CSVWDSNEQFF

D: TRBD1
length: 14
size: NA
V: TRBV11-3
J: TRBJ2-7
DNA: TGTGCCAGCAGCGCCCGGGACAGGGACGGCGAGCAGTACTTC
CDR3: CASSARDRDGEQYF

D: NA
length: 13
size: NA
V: TRBV7-6
J: TRBJ2-7
DNA: TGTGCCAGCAGCTTAACTTCAACCTACGAGCAGTACTTC
CDR3: CASSLTSTYEQYF

D: NA
length: 13
size: NA
V: TRBV30
J: TRBJ1-2
DNA: TGTGCCTGGAGTGGGGGCATAAACTATGGCTACACCTTC
CDR3: CAWSGGINYGYTF

D: NA
length: 16
size: NA
V: TRBV5-1
J: TRBJ1-4
DNA: TGCGCCAGCAGTCTACGGGGACAAGCAACTAATGAAAAACTGTTTTTT
CDR3: CASSLRGQATNEKLFF